This TCR beta chain was observed in a study of blood T cell repertoires in COVID-19. Study at large: PBMCs, B-cell-depleted T cells, or T cells were the source of the cDNA or gDNA that made up the material.

The germline V gene has CDR1 PRHDT and CDR2 FYEKMQ (reference sequence). V dropped 8 bases and J dropped 6 bases, with 19 bases sitting between them. This CDR3 spans 14 amino acids. Clones were sequenced by immunoSEQ multiplex PCR, and TCRdb holds only the in-frame ones, with some missing. The table shows over 300,000 clones, with approximately 90% occurring only once. Everyone who took part was roughly 18 to 89 years old, and they came from about two dozen US areas. J is TRBJ1-2 and V is TRBV13, with a possible D match to TRBD1 (5 bases). Sequenced input: PBMCs or T cells enriched from blood (not recorded which). This TCR was sampled from a woman aged 25 to 45 with acute COVID-19. CDR3 amino acids: CASSLRLGADGYTF. For the CDR3, the DNA is TGTGCCAGCTCACTGAGGCTAGGGGCGGATGGCTACACCTTC.